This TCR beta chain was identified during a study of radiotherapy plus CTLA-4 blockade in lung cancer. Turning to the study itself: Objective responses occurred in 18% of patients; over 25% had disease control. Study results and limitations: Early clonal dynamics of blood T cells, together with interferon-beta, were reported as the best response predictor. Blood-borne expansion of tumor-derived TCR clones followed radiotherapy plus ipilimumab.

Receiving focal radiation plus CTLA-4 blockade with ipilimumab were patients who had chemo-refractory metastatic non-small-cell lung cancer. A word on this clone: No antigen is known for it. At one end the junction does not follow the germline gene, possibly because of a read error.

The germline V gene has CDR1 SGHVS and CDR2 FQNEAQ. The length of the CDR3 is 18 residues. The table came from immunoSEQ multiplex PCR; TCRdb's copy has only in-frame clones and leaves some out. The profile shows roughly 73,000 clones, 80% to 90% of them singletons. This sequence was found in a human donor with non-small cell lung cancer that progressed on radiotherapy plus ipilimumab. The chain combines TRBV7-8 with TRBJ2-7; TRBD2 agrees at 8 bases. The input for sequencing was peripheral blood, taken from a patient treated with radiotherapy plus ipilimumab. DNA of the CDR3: TGTGCCAGCAGCGCCCTAAAATCCGCCAGCGGGAGCTCCCACGAGCAGTACTTC. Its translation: CASSALKSASGSSHEQYF.